One and the same sample provided the 3 T cell receptor beta chains below, sequenced in a study of T cell responses to AZD1222 COVID-19 vaccine. TCRdb's copy holds only in-frame clones and misses some; the assay was immunoSEQ multiplex PCR. The data contain roughly 93,000 clones, roughly 90% of them singletons. Material: peripheral blood, obtained on day 0 of MenACWY control vaccination. The receptor source for this set is an adult in good health.

The V and J genes are TRBV5-4 and TRBJ1-1, with D possibly TRBD1 on 5 matching bases. V was shortened by 4 bases and J by 5 bases, with 15 bases between the two germline ends. The CDR3 has 14 residues. Germline V gene data show CDR1 as SGHNT and CDR2 as YYREEE (reference sequence). The CDR3 DNA reads TGTGCCAGCAGCGGCCAGGGACGGCGAACTGAAGCTTTCTTT. Translated, it gives CASSGQGRRTEAFF. Based on the CDR3 plus reference TRBV5-4 and TRBJ1-1, the full variable domain is ETGVTQSPTHLIKTRGQQVTLRCSSQSGHNTVSWYQQALGQGPQFIFQYYREEENGRGNFPPRFSGLQFPNYSSELNVNALELDDSALYLCASSGQGRRTEAFFGQGTRLTVV.

The V gene is TRBV5-1, the J gene TRBJ2-2, with D possibly TRBD1 on 6 matching bases. The V end lost 0 bases, the J end lost 6 bases, and 15 bases lay between the germline ends. There are 16 residues in the CDR3. Germline V gene lookup returns CDR1 SGHRS and CDR2 YFSETQ. This chain's CDR3 is CASSLDGTPTAGELFF. DNA of the CDR3: TGCGCCAGCAGCTTGGACGGGACACCCACCGCCGGGGAGCTGTTTTTT. The full variable domain, in which reference TRBV5-1 and TRBJ2-2 provide the parts outside the CDR3, is KAGVTQTPRYLIKTRGQQVTLSCSPISGHRSVSWYQQTPGQGLQFLFEYFSETQRNKGNFPGRFSGRQFSNSRSEMNVSTLELGDSALYLCASSLDGTPTAGELFFGEGSRLTVL.

This sequence joins TRBV12-3 or TRBV12-4 and TRBJ1-2, with D possibly TRBD1 on 6 matching bases. The CDR3 consists of 12 residues. Trimming left V 4 bases short and J 4 bases short, with 7 bases between. The CDR3 DNA is TGTGCCAGCAGTTCGACAGGCTATGGCTACACCTTC. Its protein is CASSSTGYGYTF.